The clone carrying this TCR beta chain was seen at least ten times. The sample belongs to a study of T cells in Graves' hyperthyroidism and ophthalmopathy. CDR1 is MNHNS, CDR2 SASEGT, per germline. V lost 5 bases and J lost 1; bases outside the gene matches: 4. This CDR3 is 14 amino acids long. What was amplified from RNA transcripts were TCR beta CDR3 regions. Primed by the HTBI set, a first-round RT-PCR was run on the TCR CDR3. A single record per CDR3 protein comes from TCRdb applying MiXCR to the multiplex PCR reads. The table lists 300,000 to 400,000 distinct CDR3 sequences, more than 14% of them singletons. Lactation, pregnancy, other autoimmune disease or uncontrolled infection excluded patients. More than 8 ml fresh peripheral blood yielded the PBMCs.

The sample consisted of blood. This rearrangement joins TRBV6-1 to TRBJ2-5; 7 nucleotides agree with TRBD1. The receptor's source is a woman aged 25 to 39 with Graves' ophthalmopathy. CDR3 sequence: CASSLNRGQETQYF. CDR3 bases: TGTGCCAGCAGTCTAAACAGGGGCCAAGAGACCCAGTACTTC.